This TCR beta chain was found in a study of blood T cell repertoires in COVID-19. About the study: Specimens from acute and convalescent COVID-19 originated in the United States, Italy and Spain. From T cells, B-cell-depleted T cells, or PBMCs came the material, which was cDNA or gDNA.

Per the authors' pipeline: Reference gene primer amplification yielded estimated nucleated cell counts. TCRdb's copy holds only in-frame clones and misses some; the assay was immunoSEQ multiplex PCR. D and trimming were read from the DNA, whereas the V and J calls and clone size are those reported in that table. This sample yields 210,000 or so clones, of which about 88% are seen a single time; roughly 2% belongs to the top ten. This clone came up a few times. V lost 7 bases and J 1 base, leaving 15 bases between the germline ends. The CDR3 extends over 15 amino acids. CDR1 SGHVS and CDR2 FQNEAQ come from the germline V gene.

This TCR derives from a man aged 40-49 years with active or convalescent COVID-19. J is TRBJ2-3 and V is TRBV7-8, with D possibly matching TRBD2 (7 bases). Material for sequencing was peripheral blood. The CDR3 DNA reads TGTGCCAGCAAAAGAGGGGGGGCGGGCACAGATACGCAGTATTTT. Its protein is CASKRGGAGTDTQYF.